A selection of T cell receptor beta chains follows, all from one sample in a study of blood T cell repertoires in COVID-19. Some clones are missing from TCRdb's copy, which holds only in-frame ones; the method was immunoSEQ multiplex PCR. This sample has about 440,000 clones, with 75% to 90% found just once. Sequencing was performed on peripheral blood. These receptors came from a young woman with acute or convalescent COVID-19. Each CDR3 is given with its conserved first and last residue. Each record gives: CDR3 protein, CDR3 DNA, V gene, clone size, D gene, J gene. The D gene is left open where the match is weak. Not every row has a clone size; where given, it reads once, few, many or a size class.

CDR3aa: CASNPGTGVIRQYF; CDR3nt: TGTGCCAGTAACCCCGGGACAGGGGTAATCAGGCAGTACTTC; v_gene: TRBV10-3; abundance: once; d_gene: TRBD1; j_gene: TRBJ2-7
CDR3aa: CASSSLTGRGSPLHF; CDR3nt: TGTGCCAGCAGCTCTCTGACAGGGAGAGGTTCACCCCTCCACTTT; v_gene: TRBV11-2; abundance: NA; d_gene: TRBD1; j_gene: TRBJ1-6
CDR3aa: CASSFSGGRILPRYNEQFF; CDR3nt: TGTGCCAGCAGCTTTAGCGGGGGGCGGATCCTCCCGCGCTACAATGAGCAGTTCTTC; v_gene: TRBV21-1; abundance: NA; d_gene: NA; j_gene: TRBJ2-1
CDR3aa: CASSAQGASNEKLFF; CDR3nt: TGTGCCAGCAGTGCCCAGGGGGCATCTAATGAAAAACTGTTTTTT; v_gene: TRBV6-4; abundance: NA; d_gene: TRBD1; j_gene: TRBJ1-4
CDR3aa: CASSQDRTGSHYGYTF; CDR3nt: TGCGCCAGCAGCCAAGATCGGACAGGCTCTCACTATGGCTACACCTTC; v_gene: TRBV4-1; abundance: NA; d_gene: TRBD1; j_gene: TRBJ1-2
CDR3aa: CAWNRGSDTEAFF; CDR3nt: TGTGCCTGGAATCGAGGGAGTGACACTGAAGCTTTCTTT; v_gene: TRBV30; abundance: NA; d_gene: NA; j_gene: TRBJ1-1
CDR3aa: CASSLLAGYEQYF; CDR3nt: TGTGCCAGCAGTTTGCTAGCGGGCTACGAGCAGTACTTC; v_gene: TRBV28; abundance: NA; d_gene: TRBD2; j_gene: TRBJ2-7
CDR3aa: CSVRTAHSTDTQYF; CDR3nt: TGCAGCGTTCGGACAGCACATAGCACAGATACGCAGTATTTT; v_gene: TRBV29-1; abundance: NA; d_gene: NA; j_gene: TRBJ2-3
CDR3aa: CASSLTGGAKETQYF; CDR3nt: TGTGCCAGCAGCTTAACAGGGGGGGCCAAAGAGACCCAGTACTTC; v_gene: TRBV13; abundance: once; d_gene: NA; j_gene: TRBJ2-5
CDR3aa: CASSTTGTKNTEAFF; CDR3nt: TGTGCCAGCAGCACGACCGGGACAAAGAACACTGAAGCTTTCTTT; v_gene: TRBV11-2; abundance: NA; d_gene: NA; j_gene: TRBJ1-1
CDR3aa: CASRATGYSNQPQHF; CDR3nt: TGTGCCAGCAGAGCTACAGGGTATAGCAATCAGCCCCAGCATTTT; v_gene: TRBV2; abundance: NA; d_gene: NA; j_gene: TRBJ1-5
CDR3aa: CAILIGAGELFF; CDR3nt: TGTGCCATACTCATCGGGGCCGGGGAGCTGTTTTTT; v_gene: TRBV6-5; abundance: NA; d_gene: NA; j_gene: TRBJ2-2
CDR3aa: CASSQQGEETQYF; CDR3nt: TGCGCCAGCAGCCAACAGGGTGAAGAGACCCAGTACTTC; v_gene: TRBV5-1; abundance: NA; d_gene: NA; j_gene: TRBJ2-5
CDR3aa: CASSSGFYTEAFF; CDR3nt: TGTGCCAGTAGCTCAGGGTTCTACACTGAAGCTTTCTTT; v_gene: TRBV19; abundance: NA; d_gene: NA; j_gene: TRBJ1-1
CDR3aa: CASSPMTVTSYNEQFF; CDR3nt: TGTGCCAGCTCACCGATGACTGTTACTTCCTACAATGAGCAGTTCTTC; v_gene: TRBV18; abundance: NA; d_gene: NA; j_gene: TRBJ2-1
CDR3aa: CASSPQGTSTNEKLFF; CDR3nt: TGCGCCAGCAGCCCTCAGGGGACCTCAACTAATGAAAAACTGTTTTTT; v_gene: TRBV5-1; abundance: NA; d_gene: NA; j_gene: TRBJ1-4
CDR3aa: CATSDPGQGSETQYF; CDR3nt: TGTGCCACCAGTGATCCTGGACAGGGTTCGGAGACCCAGTACTTC; v_gene: TRBV24-1; abundance: once; d_gene: TRBD1; j_gene: TRBJ2-5
CDR3aa: CASSRGLAGGAGELFF; CDR3nt: TGTGCCAGCAGTCGAGGACTAGCGGGGGGTGCCGGGGAGCTGTTTTTT; v_gene: TRBV6-2/TRBV6-3; abundance: NA; d_gene: TRBD2; j_gene: TRBJ2-2
CDR3aa: CASSLGPPPNEQFF; CDR3nt: TGTGCCAGCAGCCTGGGCCCTCCCCCCAATGAGCAGTTCTTC; v_gene: TRBV4-2; abundance: NA; d_gene: NA; j_gene: TRBJ2-1
CDR3aa: CASSLAPSGGAGELFF; CDR3nt: TGCGCCAGCAGCTTGGCTCCTAGCGGGGGGGCCGGGGAGCTGTTTTTT; v_gene: TRBV5-1; abundance: NA; d_gene: TRBD2; j_gene: TRBJ2-2
CDR3aa: CASSLNPGGTGELFF; CDR3nt: TGTGCCAGCAGCCTGAACCCCGGGGGCACCGGGGAGCTGTTTTTT; v_gene: TRBV11-1; abundance: once; d_gene: NA; j_gene: TRBJ2-2
CDR3aa: CASSVGQGARGNTIYF; CDR3nt: TGTGCCAGCAGCGTAGGACAGGGGGCGCGGGGAAACACCATATATTTT; v_gene: TRBV9; abundance: once; d_gene: TRBD1; j_gene: TRBJ1-3
CDR3aa: CASSHTGELFF; CDR3nt: TGTGCCAGCAGCCATACGGGAGAGCTGTTTTTT; v_gene: TRBV3-1/TRBV3-2; abundance: NA; d_gene: NA; j_gene: TRBJ2-2
CDR3aa: CASLQETQYF; CDR3nt: TGTGCCAGCTTACAAGAGACCCAGTACTTC; v_gene: TRBV6-5; abundance: NA; d_gene: NA; j_gene: TRBJ2-5
CDR3aa: CASSQEDRGPNYGYTF; CDR3nt: TGTGCCAGCAGCCAAGAGGACAGGGGACCTAACTATGGCTACACCTTC; v_gene: TRBV14; abundance: NA; d_gene: TRBD1; j_gene: TRBJ1-2
CDR3aa: CASSLAISGYGYTF; CDR3nt: TGTGCCAGCAGCTTGGCCATCTCCGGGTATGGCTACACCTTC; v_gene: TRBV5-4; abundance: NA; d_gene: NA; j_gene: TRBJ1-2
CDR3aa: CATRPHTRDRGIIGYTF; CDR3nt: TGTGCCACCAGACCCCATACCCGGGACAGGGGTATTATCGGCTACACCTTC; v_gene: TRBV24-1; abundance: NA; d_gene: TRBD1; j_gene: TRBJ1-2
CDR3aa: CASSPGGEQFF; CDR3nt: TGTGCCAGCAGTCCGGGGGGGGAGCAGTTCTTC; v_gene: TRBV12-3/TRBV12-4; abundance: NA; d_gene: TRBD2; j_gene: TRBJ2-1
CDR3aa: CASSRQGDQETQYF; CDR3nt: TGTGCCAGCAGCCGACAGGGGGATCAAGAGACCCAGTACTTC; v_gene: TRBV28; abundance: NA; d_gene: TRBD1; j_gene: TRBJ2-5
CDR3aa: CATSDQEAGGYNEQFF; CDR3nt: TGTGCCACCAGTGATCAGGAAGCGGGGGGCTACAATGAGCAGTTCTTC; v_gene: TRBV24-1; abundance: once; d_gene: TRBD2; j_gene: TRBJ2-1
CDR3aa: CASSLGTSAYNEQFF; CDR3nt: TGTGCCAGCAGCTTAGGGACTAGCGCCTACAATGAGCAGTTCTTC; v_gene: TRBV7-2; abundance: few; d_gene: TRBD2; j_gene: TRBJ2-1
CDR3aa: CASSQGQRNTEAFF; CDR3nt: TGTGCCAGCTCACAGGGACAGCGAAACACTGAAGCTTTCTTT; v_gene: TRBV18; abundance: NA; d_gene: TRBD1; j_gene: TRBJ1-1
CDR3aa: CASSPPGGRGQPQHF; CDR3nt: TGTGCCAGCAGCCCCCCCGGGGGGCGCGGGCAGCCCCAGCATTTT; v_gene: TRBV3-1/TRBV3-2; abundance: NA; d_gene: NA; j_gene: TRBJ1-5
CDR3aa: CASSVVPARDTQYF; CDR3nt: TGTGCCAGCAGCGTAGTTCCAGCTAGGGATACGCAGTATTTT; v_gene: TRBV9; abundance: NA; d_gene: NA; j_gene: TRBJ2-3
CDR3aa: CASSSGGETQYF; CDR3nt: TGTGCCAGCAGCTCCGGAGGGGAAACGCAGTATTTT; v_gene: TRBV9; abundance: NA; d_gene: NA; j_gene: TRBJ2-3
CDR3aa: CAWSKGQGPYNEQFF; CDR3nt: TGTGCCTGGAGTAAGGGGCAGGGCCCCTACAATGAGCAGTTCTTC; v_gene: TRBV30; abundance: NA; d_gene: NA; j_gene: TRBJ2-1
CDR3aa: CASSLGQEVAEQYF; CDR3nt: TGTGCCAGCAGTTTGGGACAGGAGGTAGCCGAGCAGTACTTC; v_gene: TRBV27; abundance: many; d_gene: TRBD1; j_gene: TRBJ2-7
CDR3aa: CASSVGRAGGLKYYEQYF; CDR3nt: TGTGCCAGCAGTGTCGGGAGGGCGGGGGGACTGAAATACTACGAGCAGTACTTC; v_gene: TRBV6-1; abundance: once; d_gene: TRBD2; j_gene: TRBJ2-7
CDR3aa: CAWSYGGGWMNEQFF; CDR3nt: TGTGCCTGGAGTTATGGCGGTGGGTGGATGAATGAGCAGTTCTTC; v_gene: TRBV30; abundance: NA; d_gene: NA; j_gene: TRBJ2-1
CDR3aa: CASSPYRDRVEVEQFF; CDR3nt: TGTGCCAGCAGCCCTTACCGGGACAGGGTGGAGGTTGAGCAGTTCTTC; v_gene: TRBV7-8; abundance: NA; d_gene: TRBD1; j_gene: TRBJ2-1
CDR3aa: CASSAFSPGVGELFF; CDR3nt: TGTGCCAGCAGTGCATTCAGCCCAGGGGTCGGGGAGCTGTTTTTT; v_gene: TRBV2; abundance: NA; d_gene: NA; j_gene: TRBJ2-2
CDR3aa: CASRVGQGATHKIYEQYF; CDR3nt: TGTGCCAGCAGGGTGGGACAGGGGGCTACCCACAAGATCTACGAGCAGTACTTC; v_gene: TRBV2; abundance: NA; d_gene: TRBD1; j_gene: TRBJ2-7
CDR3aa: CASSQDYHSSYEQYF; CDR3nt: TGCGCCAGCAGCCAAGATTATCACAGCTCCTACGAGCAGTACTTC; v_gene: TRBV4-1; abundance: NA; d_gene: NA; j_gene: TRBJ2-7
CDR3aa: CASSLEAGNTEAFF; CDR3nt: TGCGCCAGCAGCTTGGAGGCGGGGAACACTGAAGCTTTCTTT; v_gene: TRBV5-1; abundance: NA; d_gene: NA; j_gene: TRBJ1-1
CDR3aa: CASSEFSRYSNYGYTF; CDR3nt: TGTGCCAGCAGTGAATTTTCGCGGTACTCTAACTATGGCTACACCTTC; v_gene: TRBV2; abundance: NA; d_gene: NA; j_gene: TRBJ1-2
CDR3aa: CASSQDTGGGGTRETQYF; CDR3nt: TGTGCCAGCAGCCAGGATACGGGGGGCGGGGGCACGAGAGAGACCCAGTACTTC; v_gene: TRBV3-1/TRBV3-2; abundance: NA; d_gene: NA; j_gene: TRBJ2-5
CDR3aa: CASSPEAPAVYEQYF; CDR3nt: TGTGCCAGCAGCCCGGAGGCCCCGGCGGTCTACGAGCAGTACTTC; v_gene: TRBV4-2; abundance: NA; d_gene: NA; j_gene: TRBJ2-7
CDR3aa: CASSFEQGLRETQYF; CDR3nt: TGTGCCAGCAGCTTTGAACAGGGATTGAGGGAGACCCAGTACTTC; v_gene: TRBV7-2; abundance: NA; d_gene: NA; j_gene: TRBJ2-5
CDR3aa: CASSLVVEAEAFF; CDR3nt: TGTGCCAGCAGCTTAGTTGTAGAAGCAGAAGCTTTCTTT; v_gene: TRBV11-2; abundance: once; d_gene: NA; j_gene: TRBJ1-1
CDR3aa: CAWRGTRREFNYGYTF; CDR3nt: TGTGCCTGGAGAGGCACAAGGCGGGAATTTAACTATGGCTACACCTTC; v_gene: TRBV30; abundance: NA; d_gene: NA; j_gene: TRBJ1-2